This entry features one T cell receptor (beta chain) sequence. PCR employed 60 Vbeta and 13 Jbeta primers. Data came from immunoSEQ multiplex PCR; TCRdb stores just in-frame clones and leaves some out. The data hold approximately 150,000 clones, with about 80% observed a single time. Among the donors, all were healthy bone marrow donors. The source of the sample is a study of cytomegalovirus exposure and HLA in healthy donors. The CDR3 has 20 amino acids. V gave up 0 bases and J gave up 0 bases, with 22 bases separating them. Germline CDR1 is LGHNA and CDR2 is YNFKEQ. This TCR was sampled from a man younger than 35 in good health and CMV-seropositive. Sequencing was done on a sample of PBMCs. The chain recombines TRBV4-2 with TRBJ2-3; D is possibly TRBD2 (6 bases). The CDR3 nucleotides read TGTGCCAGCAGCCAAGAAGCCCTACTAGTGGGGGGTCCTAGCACAGATACGCAGTATTTT. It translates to CASSQEALLVGGPSTDTQYF.